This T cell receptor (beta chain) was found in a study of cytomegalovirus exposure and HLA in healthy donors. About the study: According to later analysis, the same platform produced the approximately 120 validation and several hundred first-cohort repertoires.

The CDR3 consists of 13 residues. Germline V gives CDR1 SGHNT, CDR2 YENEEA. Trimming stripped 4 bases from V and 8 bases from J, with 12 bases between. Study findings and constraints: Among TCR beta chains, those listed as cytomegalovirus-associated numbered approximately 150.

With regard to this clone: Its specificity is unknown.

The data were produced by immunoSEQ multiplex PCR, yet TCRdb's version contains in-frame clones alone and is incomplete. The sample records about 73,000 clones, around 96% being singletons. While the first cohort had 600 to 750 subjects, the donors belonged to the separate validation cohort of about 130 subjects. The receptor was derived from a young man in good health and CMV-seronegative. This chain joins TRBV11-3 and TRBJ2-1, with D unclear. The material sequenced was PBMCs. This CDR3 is CASSYRRQDEQFF. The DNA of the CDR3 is TGTGCCAGCAGCTATCGTCGGCAGGATGAGCAGTTCTTC.